This is a list of T cell receptor beta chains from one sample in a study of blood T cell repertoires in COVID-19. Sequencing used immunoSEQ multiplex PCR; TCRdb keeps in-frame clones, though not all of them. Here the sample spans about 170,000 clones, about 86% being singletons. Sequenced material: PBMCs or T cells enriched from blood (not recorded which). The receptor source for this set is a woman in her forties or fifties in a cohort exposed to, infected with or recovered from COVID-19 (not recorded which). The CDR3 runs from the conserved cysteine through the conserved F or W. A D gene is named only where the DNA matches it firmly. Only some rows state a clone size, as once, few, many or a class for expanded clones.

.,TRBV5-6,few,TRBJ2-3,TGTGCCAGCAGCCCCAAATCTAATACGCAGTATTTT,CASSPKSNTQYF
TRBD1,TRBV7-9,.,TRBJ1-5,TGTGCCAGCAGCTTGGACAGGGCGGATCAGCCCCAGCATTTT,CASSLDRADQPQHF
TRBD2,TRBV5-1,.,TRBJ2-5,TGCGCCAGCAGCTCTAGCGGGAGAGATGAGACCCAGTACTTC,CASSSSGRDETQYF
TRBD2,TRBV5-1,.,TRBJ2-1,TGCGCCAGCAGCCCGGGACTAGCGGGGACTTCCTACAATGAGCAGTTCTTC,CASSPGLAGTSYNEQFF
TRBD2,TRBV7-3,once,TRBJ2-5,TGTGCCAGCAGCCCGGGACTAGCGGGGCAAGAGACCCAGTACTTC,CASSPGLAGQETQYF
TRBD2,TRBV19,.,TRBJ2-1,TGTGCCAGTAGTATAGGGAGGACTAGCGGGACCTACAATGAGCAGTTCTTC,CASSIGRTSGTYNEQFF
.,TRBV19,.,TRBJ2-3,TGTGCCAGTAGTATTGAACAGTGGGCAGCAGATACGCAGTATTTT,CASSIEQWAADTQYF
.,TRBV2,once,TRBJ2-7,TGTGCCAGCAGGAGGGACATAACAAACGAGCAGTACTTC,CASRRDITNEQYF
TRBD1,TRBV27,.,TRBJ1-6,TGTGCCAGCAGTTCGTGGACAGGGAATAATTCACCCCTCCACTTT,CASSSWTGNNSPLHF
.,TRBV11-2,few,TRBJ1-6,TGTGCCAGCAGCCAGTTGGCAGGGCAGAATAATTCACCCCTCCACTTT,CASSQLAGQNNSPLHF
.,TRBV15,.,TRBJ1-2,TGTGCCACCAGCAGAGATGGGGGGGCCAGCTACACCTTC,CATSRDGGASYTF
.,TRBV4-3,.,TRBJ1-4,TGCGCCAGCAGCTTCCACGGGGGAGATGAAAAACTGTTTTTT,CASSFHGGDEKLFF
.,TRBV6-1,.,TRBJ1-6,TGTGCCAGCAGTGAAGTGGAACAGTTCAACCCGCCCCTCCACTTT,CASSEVEQFNPPLHF
.,TRBV27,.,TRBJ1-5,TGTGCCAGCAGTTTAGACGGGGGTGCCAATCAGCCCCAGCATTTT,CASSLDGGANQPQHF
.,TRBV19,.,TRBJ2-1,TGTGCCAGTAGTATACAGGGCAAAGGAGAGCAGTTCTTC,CASSIQGKGEQFF
.,TRBV29-1,once,TRBJ1-1,TGCAGCGTTCTGGCGGTCATGAACACTGAAGCTTTCTTT,CSVLAVMNTEAFF
.,TRBV10-2,.,TRBJ1-1,TGCGCCAGCAGTGAGTACAGGCAGAACACTGAAGCTTTCTTT,CASSEYRQNTEAFF
TRBD1,TRBV5-1,once,TRBJ2-7,TGCGCCAGCAGTCCAGGGACAGGGGGAGGCGAGCAGTACTTC,CASSPGTGGGEQYF
TRBD2,TRBV3-1/TRBV3-2,.,TRBJ2-2,TGTGCCAGCAGCCAAGATTACGGGAGGGCCTCCGGGGAGCTGTTTTTT,CASSQDYGRASGELFF
TRBD2,TRBV7-2,.,TRBJ2-2,TGTGCCAGCAGCCCCGCTGGCGGGGGGTACACCGGGGAGCTGTTTTTT,CASSPAGGGYTGELFF
.,TRBV6-1,.,TRBJ1-5,TGTGCCAGCAGTGAAGGTTTAACGGGGCAGCCCCAGCATTTT,CASSEGLTGQPQHF
.,TRBV6-1,.,TRBJ1-1,TGTGCCAGCAGTGAATTCATGGGGGGTGAAGCTTTCTTT,CASSEFMGGEAFF
.,TRBV2,.,TRBJ1-6,TGTGCCAGCAGTGAGCGCAATTCACCCCTCCACTTT,CASSERNSPLHF
.,TRBV5-1,.,TRBJ2-5,TGCGCCAGCAGCTTGGACTTATACCAAGAGACCCAGTACTTC,CASSLDLYQETQYF
.,TRBV14,.,TRBJ2-1,TGTGCCAGCAGCCAACTGGACAGTTACAATGAGCAGTTCTTC,CASSQLDSYNEQFF
.,TRBV27,.,TRBJ1-1,TGTGCCAGCAGTGTACAGGCGAACACTGAAGCTTTCTTT,CASSVQANTEAFF
TRBD1,TRBV19,.,TRBJ1-1,TGTGCCAGCAGGACAGGGACTGAAGCTTTCTTT,CASRTGTEAFF
.,TRBV29-1,.,TRBJ1-2,TGCAGCGCCGCACAGGCCTCCCCTAACTATGGCTACACCTTC,CSAAQASPNYGYTF
.,TRBV2,.,TRBJ2-3,TGTGCCAGCAGTGACGAGTTTACAGATACGCAGTATTTT,CASSDEFTDTQYF
.,TRBV15,.,TRBJ1-5,TGTGCCACCAGCAGAGTAGGGGCTGTCCCCCAGCATTTT,CATSRVGAVPQHF
TRBD1,TRBV6-1,.,TRBJ2-4,TGTGCCAGCAGTGATATGTACAGGGGGAACATTCAGTACTTC,CASSDMYRGNIQYF
TRBD2,TRBV28,.,TRBJ2-1,TGTGCCAGCAGTTTATGGTCGCGGGGGTACAATGAGCAGTTCTTC,CASSLWSRGYNEQFF
.,TRBV9,few,TRBJ1-2,TGTGCCAGCAGCGCGGGGGGCTATGGCTACACCTTC,CASSAGGYGYTF
TRBD2,TRBV19,.,TRBJ2-1,TGTGCCAGTAATAACCCAGGACTAGCGGTATACAATGAGCAGTTCTTC,CASNNPGLAVYNEQFF
.,TRBV24-1,.,TRBJ2-3,TGTGCCACCAGTGACCCCGCGCGGGCCGATACGCAGTATTTT,CATSDPARADTQYF
TRBD2,TRBV5-6,.,TRBJ2-1,TGTGCCAGCAGCTTGGACAGGACTAGCGGGGTCAGCTCCTACAATGAGCAGTTCTTC,CASSLDRTSGVSSYNEQFF
TRBD1,TRBV5-1,.,TRBJ1-5,TGCGCCAGCTCCAGACTCAGGGGGCGCGAAGGTAGCAATCAGCCCCAGCATTTT,CASSRLRGREGSNQPQHF
.,TRBV14,.,TRBJ1-2,TGTGCCAGCAGCCAAGTTTCGGGGTTCTATGGCTACACCTTC,CASSQVSGFYGYTF
TRBD1,TRBV5-1,.,TRBJ1-1,TGCGCCAGCAGCAGAGGGGACAGGGGTCGGGACACTGAAGCTTTCTTT,CASSRGDRGRDTEAFF
TRBD1,TRBV18,.,TRBJ2-7,TGTGCCAGCTCACCACAACAGGGGGCCTACGAGCAGTACTTC,CASSPQQGAYEQYF
.,TRBV2,.,TRBJ2-7,TGTGCCAGCAGATCGACAGACCACCTTTACGAGCAGTACTTC,CASRSTDHLYEQYF
TRBD1,TRBV30,once,TRBJ1-3,TGTGCCTGGCTACAGGGGAAGAACACCATATATTTT,CAWLQGKNTIYF
.,TRBV28,few,TRBJ1-6,TGTGCCAGCAGTTCCCCCCAGGGGACCTCTTCACCCCTCCACTTT,CASSSPQGTSSPLHF
TRBD1,TRBV7-2,few,TRBJ1-6,TGTGCCAGCAGCTTACGTGTAGGGGGCGATTCACCCCTCCACTTT,CASSLRVGGDSPLHF
TRBD2,TRBV28,.,TRBJ2-4,TGTGCCAGCAGCCGAAGCGGGGGAGGGAACATTCAGTACTTC,CASSRSGGGNIQYF
TRBD1,TRBV24-1,.,TRBJ2-5,TGTGCCACCAGTGACCCGGGACAGGGAGGGGAGACCCAGTACTTC,CATSDPGQGGETQYF
TRBD1,TRBV9,.,TRBJ2-1,TGTGCCAGCAGCGCAGGGGTGCGGGACAGGGTTACTGAGCAGTTCTTC,CASSAGVRDRVTEQFF
.,TRBV20-1,.,TRBJ2-1,TGCAGTGCTAGTCGCCTAGGTAATGAGCAGTTCTTC,CSASRLGNEQFF
.,TRBV5-1,.,TRBJ2-1,TGCGCCAGCAGCTTGAGGGGCAGGGAGGATGAGCAGTTCTTC,CASSLRGREDEQFF
TRBD2,TRBV6-4,once,TRBJ2-1,TGTGCCAGCAGTGACTCGTGGGAGGGCCGTAATGAGCAGTTCTTC,CASSDSWEGRNEQFF